This T cell receptor (beta chain) is drawn from a study of T cell repertoires in cytomegalovirus infection. Overall study context: HLA-B-restricted CMV epitopes that are well studied were used alongside recently identified HLA-C-restricted ones. From public TCR beta signatures came an indication of both CMV infection and matching HLA type.

MiXCR was run by TCRdb on the reads, yielding one entry per CDR3 protein. The profile shows roughly 990,000 distinct CDR3 sequences, approximately 31% of them singletons. Germline CDR1 MNHEY, CDR2 SMNVEV (reference sequence). The ends were cut back, 3 bases at V and 8 bases at J, with 16 bases in the middle. This CDR3 comprises 14 residues. Overall study findings and caveats: CMV-specific TCR beta clonotypes restricted by HLA-C were the ones dominating the ex vivo response.

This clonotype has only a few counts. Antigen: not known. The chain joins TRBV27 to TRBJ1-2; D is undetermined. The sample here was cultured CD8+ T cells from PBMCs, taken from culture after CMV antigen stimulation. The receptor was derived from a human donor in good health (CMV status not recorded). Some clones in this sample may be carry-over from other donors' samples. CDR3 in DNA: TGTGCCAGCAGTTTGAACCCGGGTTTTTGGGGCTACACCTTC. Translating gives CASSLNPGFWGYTF.